This is a list of T cell receptor beta chains from one sample in a study of blood T cell repertoires in COVID-19. Profiling relied on immunoSEQ multiplex PCR, and the TCRdb table lists in-frame clones only, not all of them. Of 250,000 or so clones listed, approximately 90% are singletons. Input material: PBMCs or T cells enriched from blood (not recorded which). All receptors come from a woman aged 25 to 45 with acute COVID-19. The CDR3 runs from the conserved cysteine through the conserved F or W. D genes are given only for firm matches. Only some rows state a clone size, as once, few, many or a class for expanded clones.

j_call: TRBJ2-2; v_call: TRBV24-1; d_call: .; cdr3_length: 14; clone_size: .; cdr3_nt: TGTGCCACCAGTGATCCAATGAACACCGGGGAGCTGTTTTTT; cdr3_aa: CATSDPMNTGELFF
j_call: TRBJ2-7; v_call: TRBV7-2; d_call: .; cdr3_length: 16; clone_size: .; cdr3_nt: TGTGCCAGCAGCTTAGGAGGGGGCGGGACCCCCTACGAGCAGTACTTC; cdr3_aa: CASSLGGGGTPYEQYF
j_call: TRBJ2-7; v_call: TRBV11-2; d_call: .; cdr3_length: 15; clone_size: .; cdr3_nt: TGTGCCAGCAGCTTAGGTAGCCTAAATACCTACGAGCAGTACTTC; cdr3_aa: CASSLGSLNTYEQYF
j_call: TRBJ2-5; v_call: TRBV18; d_call: TRBD2; cdr3_length: 14; clone_size: .; cdr3_nt: TGTGCCAGCTCCCCCGGGGGGGCCTTTGAGACCCAGTACTTC; cdr3_aa: CASSPGGAFETQYF
j_call: TRBJ2-6; v_call: TRBV3-1/TRBV3-2; d_call: TRBD1; cdr3_length: 17; clone_size: .; cdr3_nt: TGTGCCAGCAGCCAAGGGACAGGGGGCTCTGGGGCCAACGTCCTGACTTTC; cdr3_aa: CASSQGTGGSGANVLTF
j_call: TRBJ1-5; v_call: TRBV18; d_call: .; cdr3_length: 13; clone_size: few; cdr3_nt: TGTGCCAGCTCATTCAGGGATAATCAGCCCCAGCATTTT; cdr3_aa: CASSFRDNQPQHF
j_call: TRBJ1-1; v_call: TRBV6-5; d_call: TRBD1; cdr3_length: 14; clone_size: .; cdr3_nt: TGTGCCAGCAGCGCTCGGACAGGGCGGACTGAAGCTTTCTTT; cdr3_aa: CASSARTGRTEAFF
j_call: TRBJ1-1; v_call: TRBV28; d_call: .; cdr3_length: 14; clone_size: .; cdr3_nt: TGTGCCAGCAGTTTAGGCACCCCGGGGACTGAAGCTTTCTTT; cdr3_aa: CASSLGTPGTEAFF
j_call: TRBJ2-2; v_call: TRBV29-1; d_call: .; cdr3_length: 11; clone_size: once; cdr3_nt: TGCAGCGGAGTTGTATCCGGGGAGCTGTTTTTT; cdr3_aa: CSGVVSGELFF
j_call: TRBJ1-2; v_call: TRBV27; d_call: TRBD1; cdr3_length: 15; clone_size: .; cdr3_nt: TGTGCCAGCAGTTCCTTGGACAGGTATCGGTTTGGCTACACCTTC; cdr3_aa: CASSSLDRYRFGYTF
j_call: TRBJ2-1; v_call: TRBV9; d_call: TRBD2; cdr3_length: 16; clone_size: .; cdr3_nt: TGTGCCAGCAGCCCGACCGGGACTAGCGCGATCGATGAGCAGTTCTTC; cdr3_aa: CASSPTGTSAIDEQFF
j_call: TRBJ1-5; v_call: TRBV23-1; d_call: TRBD1; cdr3_length: 12; clone_size: .; cdr3_nt: TGCGCCAGTCAACAGGGGATCCAGCCCCAGCATTTT; cdr3_aa: CASQQGIQPQHF
j_call: TRBJ1-6; v_call: TRBV11-2; d_call: TRBD1; cdr3_length: 16; clone_size: .; cdr3_nt: TGTGCCAGCAGCCCCTATGGACAGGGAATAGTCTCACCCCTCCACTTT; cdr3_aa: CASSPYGQGIVSPLHF
j_call: TRBJ1-4; v_call: TRBV6-1; d_call: TRBD1; cdr3_length: 16; clone_size: .; cdr3_nt: TGTGCCAGCAGTGGGGACAGAAGATTAACTAATGAAAAACTGTTTTTT; cdr3_aa: CASSGDRRLTNEKLFF
j_call: TRBJ1-1; v_call: TRBV6-5; d_call: .; cdr3_length: 13; clone_size: .; cdr3_nt: TGTGCCAGCAGTTACGGGAAGGACAGCAAAGCTTTCTTT; cdr3_aa: CASSYGKDSKAFF
j_call: TRBJ2-1; v_call: TRBV5-4; d_call: TRBD2; cdr3_length: 18; clone_size: .; cdr3_nt: TGTGCCAGCAGCCCCTCTAGCGGGGGGCTGAGCTCCTACAATGAGCAGTTCTTC; cdr3_aa: CASSPSSGGLSSYNEQFF
j_call: TRBJ1-5; v_call: TRBV15; d_call: .; cdr3_length: 14; clone_size: .; cdr3_nt: TGTGCCACCAGCAGAGGACATAGCAATCAGCCCCAGCATTTT; cdr3_aa: CATSRGHSNQPQHF
j_call: TRBJ2-7; v_call: TRBV27; d_call: TRBD1; cdr3_length: 14; clone_size: .; cdr3_nt: TGTGCCAGCGGGCTAAGAGACAGGGCCCACGAGCAGTACTTC; cdr3_aa: CASGLRDRAHEQYF
j_call: TRBJ2-1; v_call: TRBV27; d_call: TRBD2; cdr3_length: 17; clone_size: .; cdr3_nt: TGTGCCAGCAGCGGCTCTCTTCTAGCGGGGGTCTACAATGAGCAGTTCTTC; cdr3_aa: CASSGSLLAGVYNEQFF
j_call: TRBJ2-7; v_call: TRBV4-1; d_call: TRBD2; cdr3_length: 15; clone_size: .; cdr3_nt: TGCGCCAGCAGACCTACTAGCGGGCCGACCTACGAGCAGTACTTC; cdr3_aa: CASRPTSGPTYEQYF
j_call: TRBJ1-2; v_call: TRBV6-4; d_call: .; cdr3_length: 15; clone_size: .; cdr3_nt: TGTGCCAGCAGTGACACGCAACAGGCTCTTGATGGCTACACCTTC; cdr3_aa: CASSDTQQALDGYTF
j_call: TRBJ2-5; v_call: TRBV3-1/TRBV3-2; d_call: .; cdr3_length: 13; clone_size: .; cdr3_nt: TGTGCCAGCAGCATTGGAGAGCAAGAGACCCAGTACTTC; cdr3_aa: CASSIGEQETQYF
j_call: TRBJ1-1; v_call: TRBV9; d_call: .; cdr3_length: 15; clone_size: .; cdr3_nt: TGTGCCAGCAGCGTAGGCGGAGGGGCTTGGACTGAAGCTTTCTTT; cdr3_aa: CASSVGGGAWTEAFF
j_call: TRBJ2-7; v_call: TRBV12-5; d_call: .; cdr3_length: 14; clone_size: .; cdr3_nt: TGTGCTAGTGGTTCTGAGACAGTCTCCTACGAGCAGTACTTC; cdr3_aa: CASGSETVSYEQYF
j_call: TRBJ1-1; v_call: TRBV5-4; d_call: .; cdr3_length: 15; clone_size: few; cdr3_nt: TGTGCCAGCAGCTTGGCCGGGGGGGCACGGACTGAAGCTTTCTTT; cdr3_aa: CASSLAGGARTEAFF
j_call: TRBJ1-4; v_call: TRBV11-2; d_call: .; cdr3_length: 13; clone_size: .; cdr3_nt: TGTGCCAGCAGCTTAGGTATTAATGAAAAACTGTTTTTT; cdr3_aa: CASSLGINEKLFF
j_call: TRBJ1-2; v_call: TRBV12-2; d_call: .; cdr3_length: 15; clone_size: .; cdr3_nt: TGTGCAAGTCGCTTTTCAACTCCCGTCTGGGGCGGCCACACCTTC; cdr3_aa: CASRFSTPVWGGHTF
j_call: TRBJ1-2; v_call: TRBV2; d_call: .; cdr3_length: 15; clone_size: .; cdr3_nt: TGTGCCAGCAGTCCAAACGGGGGGAGAGGTGGAGGCTACACCTTC; cdr3_aa: CASSPNGGRGGGYTF
j_call: TRBJ2-7; v_call: TRBV5-6; d_call: .; cdr3_length: 11; clone_size: .; cdr3_nt: TGTGCCAGCAGCTTGGCCGGTGAGCAGTACTTC; cdr3_aa: CASSLAGEQYF
j_call: TRBJ2-7; v_call: TRBV13; d_call: .; cdr3_length: 13; clone_size: once; cdr3_nt: TGTGCCAGCAAAGAGACAGGTGATGACGAGCAGTACTTC; cdr3_aa: CASKETGDDEQYF
j_call: TRBJ2-1; v_call: TRBV4-1; d_call: TRBD2; cdr3_length: 17; clone_size: .; cdr3_nt: TGCGCCAGCAGCCAAGTTACTAGCGGGCCCGGACGGGGTGAGCAGTTCTTC; cdr3_aa: CASSQVTSGPGRGEQFF
j_call: TRBJ1-1; v_call: TRBV5-1; d_call: TRBD1; cdr3_length: 13; clone_size: .; cdr3_nt: TGCGCCAGCAGCTTGGGACAGGGACGTGAAGCTTTCTTT; cdr3_aa: CASSLGQGREAFF
j_call: TRBJ1-2; v_call: TRBV7-2; d_call: TRBD1; cdr3_length: 16; clone_size: .; cdr3_nt: TGTGCCAGCAGCCGCTTATTGCGCCGGGACAGCTATGGCTACACCTTC; cdr3_aa: CASSRLLRRDSYGYTF
j_call: TRBJ2-4; v_call: TRBV6-5; d_call: TRBD1; cdr3_length: 15; clone_size: .; cdr3_nt: TGTGCCAGCAGTAAAACAGGGGTTGCCAAAAACATTCAGTACTTC; cdr3_aa: CASSKTGVAKNIQYF
j_call: TRBJ2-1; v_call: TRBV6-2/TRBV6-3; d_call: .; cdr3_length: 16; clone_size: .; cdr3_nt: TGTGCCAGCAGTCCGCCGCGGTGGGTCAGCATCAATGAGCAGTTCTTC; cdr3_aa: CASSPPRWVSINEQFF